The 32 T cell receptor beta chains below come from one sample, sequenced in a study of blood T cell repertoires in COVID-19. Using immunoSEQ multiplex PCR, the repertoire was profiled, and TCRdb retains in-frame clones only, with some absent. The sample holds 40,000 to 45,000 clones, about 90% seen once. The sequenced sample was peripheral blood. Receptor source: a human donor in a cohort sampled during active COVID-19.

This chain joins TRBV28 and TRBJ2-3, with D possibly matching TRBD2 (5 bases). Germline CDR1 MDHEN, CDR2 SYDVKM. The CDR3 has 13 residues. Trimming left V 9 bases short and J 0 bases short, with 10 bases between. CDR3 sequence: CASLDYSTDTQYF. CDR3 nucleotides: TGTGCCAGTTTAGACTATAGCACAGATACGCAGTATTTT.

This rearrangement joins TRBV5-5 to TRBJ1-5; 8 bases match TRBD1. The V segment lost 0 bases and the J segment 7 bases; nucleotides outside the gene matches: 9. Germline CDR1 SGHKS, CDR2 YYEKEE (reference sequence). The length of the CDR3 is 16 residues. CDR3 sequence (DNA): TGTGCCAGCAGCTTGGACCAGGGGGCCTCGCGGCAGCCCCAGCATTTT. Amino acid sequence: CASSLDQGASRQPQHF.

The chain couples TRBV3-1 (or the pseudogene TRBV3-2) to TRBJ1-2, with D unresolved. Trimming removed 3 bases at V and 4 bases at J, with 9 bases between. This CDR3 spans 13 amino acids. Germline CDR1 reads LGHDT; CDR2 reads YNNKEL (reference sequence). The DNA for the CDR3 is TGTGCCAGCAGCCATGACGGAGTCTATGGCTACACCTTC. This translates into CASSHDGVYGYTF.

As DNA, the CDR3 is TGTGCCAGCAGCTCGGGACAGCTAGAATTATCCTACGAGCAGTACTTC. It translates to CASSSGQLELSYEQYF. The chain has TRBV7-9 and TRBJ2-7, with 7 positions matching TRBD1. The V gene end was trimmed by 4 bases and the J gene end by 1 base; junction bases not matched to a gene: 10. CDR3 length: 16 amino acids. CDR1 and CDR2 (germline): SEHNR, FQNEAQ (reference sequence).

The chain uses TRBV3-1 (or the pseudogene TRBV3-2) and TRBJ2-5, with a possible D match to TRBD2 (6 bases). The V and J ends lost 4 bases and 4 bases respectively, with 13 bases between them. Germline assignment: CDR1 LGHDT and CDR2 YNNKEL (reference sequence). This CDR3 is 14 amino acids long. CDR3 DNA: TGTGCCAGCAGCCCGCGGGACTTAACAGAGACCCAGTACTTC. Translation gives CASSPRDLTETQYF.

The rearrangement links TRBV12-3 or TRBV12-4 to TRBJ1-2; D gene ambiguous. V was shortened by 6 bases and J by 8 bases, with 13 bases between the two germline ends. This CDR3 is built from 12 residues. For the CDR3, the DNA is TGTGCCAGCAGGCTCCCCGGCGGCGGCTACACCTTC. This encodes CASRLPGGGYTF.

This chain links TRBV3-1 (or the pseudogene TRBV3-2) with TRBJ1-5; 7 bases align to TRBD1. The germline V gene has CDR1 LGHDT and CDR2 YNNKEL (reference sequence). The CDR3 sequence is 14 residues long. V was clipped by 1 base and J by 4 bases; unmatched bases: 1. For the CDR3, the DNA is TGTGCCAGCAGCCAAGGGGACAGAAATCAGCCCCAGCATTTT. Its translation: CASSQGDRNQPQHF.

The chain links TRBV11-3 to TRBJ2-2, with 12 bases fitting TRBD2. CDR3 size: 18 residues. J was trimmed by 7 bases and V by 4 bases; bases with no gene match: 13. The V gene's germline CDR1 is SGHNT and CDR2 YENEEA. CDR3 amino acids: CASSSSGLAGPTIGELFF. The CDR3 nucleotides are TGTGCCAGCAGCTCCTCAGGACTAGCGGGACCCACCATCGGGGAGCTGTTTTTT. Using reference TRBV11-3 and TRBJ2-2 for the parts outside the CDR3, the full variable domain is EAGVVQSPRYKIIEKKQPVAFWCNPISGHNTLYWYLQNLGQGPELLIRYENEEAVDDSQLPKDRFSAERLKGVDSTLKIQPAELGDSAVYLCASSSSGLAGPTIGELFFGEGSRLTVL.

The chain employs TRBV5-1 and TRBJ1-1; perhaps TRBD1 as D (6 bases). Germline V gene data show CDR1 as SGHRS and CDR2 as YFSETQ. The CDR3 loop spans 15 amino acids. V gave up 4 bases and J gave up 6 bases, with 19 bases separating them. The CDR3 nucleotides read TGCGCCAGCAGCCACCCGGGACAAACGGGGCCTGAAGCTTTCTTT. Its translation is CASSHPGQTGPEAFF.

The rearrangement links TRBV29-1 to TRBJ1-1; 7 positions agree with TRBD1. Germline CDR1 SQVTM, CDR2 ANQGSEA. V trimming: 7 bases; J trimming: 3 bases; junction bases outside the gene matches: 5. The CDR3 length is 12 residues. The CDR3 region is CSARQGDTEAFF. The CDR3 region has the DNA TGCAGCGCCCGGCAGGGGGACACTGAAGCTTTCTTT.

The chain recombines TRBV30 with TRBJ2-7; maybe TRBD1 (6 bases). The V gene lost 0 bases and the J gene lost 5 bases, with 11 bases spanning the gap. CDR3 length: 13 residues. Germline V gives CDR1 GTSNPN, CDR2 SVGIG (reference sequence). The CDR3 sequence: CAWSVVRGHEQYF. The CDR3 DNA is TGTGCCTGGAGTGTAGTCAGGGGCCACGAGCAGTACTTC.

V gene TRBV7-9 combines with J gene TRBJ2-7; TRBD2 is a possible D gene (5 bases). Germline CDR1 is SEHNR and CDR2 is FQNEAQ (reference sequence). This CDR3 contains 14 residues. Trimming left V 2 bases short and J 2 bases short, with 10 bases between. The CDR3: CASSLTAAAYEQYF. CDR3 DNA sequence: TGTGCCAGCAGCTTAACAGCGGCAGCCTACGAGCAGTACTTC. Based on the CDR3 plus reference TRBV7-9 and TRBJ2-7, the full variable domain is DTGVSQNPRHKITKRGQNVTFRCDPISEHNRLYWYRQTLGQGPEFLTYFQNEAQLEKSRLLSDRFSAERPKGSFSTLEIQRTEQGDSAMYLCASSLTAAAYEQYFGPGTRLTVT.

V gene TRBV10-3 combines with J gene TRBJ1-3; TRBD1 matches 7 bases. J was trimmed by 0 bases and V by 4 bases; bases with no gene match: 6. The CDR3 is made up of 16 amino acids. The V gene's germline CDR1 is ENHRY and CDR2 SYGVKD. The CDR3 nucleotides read TGTGCCATCAGTGGACAGGGATCGATCTCTGGAAACACCATATATTTT. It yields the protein CAISGQGSISGNTIYF.

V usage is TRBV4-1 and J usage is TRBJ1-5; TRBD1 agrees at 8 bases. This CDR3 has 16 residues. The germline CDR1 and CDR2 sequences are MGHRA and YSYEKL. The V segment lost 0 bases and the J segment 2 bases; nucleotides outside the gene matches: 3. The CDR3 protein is CASSQEPTGGNQPQHF. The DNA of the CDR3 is TGCGCCAGCAGCCAAGAACCGACAGGGGGCAATCAGCCCCAGCATTTT.

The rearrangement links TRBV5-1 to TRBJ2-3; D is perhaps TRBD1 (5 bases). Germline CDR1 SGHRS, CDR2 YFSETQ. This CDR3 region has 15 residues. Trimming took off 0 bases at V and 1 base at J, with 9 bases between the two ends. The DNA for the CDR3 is TGCGCCAGCAGCTTGGCAGGGAAGGGCACAGATACGCAGTATTTT. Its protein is CASSLAGKGTDTQYF.

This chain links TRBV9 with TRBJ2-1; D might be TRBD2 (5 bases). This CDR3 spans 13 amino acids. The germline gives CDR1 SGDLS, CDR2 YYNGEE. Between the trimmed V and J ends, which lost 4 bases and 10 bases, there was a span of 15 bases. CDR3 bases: TGTGCCAGCAGCTATGCCCGAGGGAACGAGCAGTTCTTC. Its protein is CASSYARGNEQFF.

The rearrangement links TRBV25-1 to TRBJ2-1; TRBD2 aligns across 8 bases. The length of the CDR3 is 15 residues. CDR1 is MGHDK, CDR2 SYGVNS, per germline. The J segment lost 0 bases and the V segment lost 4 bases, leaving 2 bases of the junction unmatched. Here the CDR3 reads CASSVSGSSYNEQFF. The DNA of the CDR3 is TGTGCCAGCAGTGTCAGCGGGAGCTCCTACAATGAGCAGTTCTTC.

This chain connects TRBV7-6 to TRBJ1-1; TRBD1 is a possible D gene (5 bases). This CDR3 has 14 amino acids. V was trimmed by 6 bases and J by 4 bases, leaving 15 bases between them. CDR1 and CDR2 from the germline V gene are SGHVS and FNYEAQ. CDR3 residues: CASRGGVGATEAFF. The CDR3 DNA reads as TGTGCCAGCAGGGGAGGGGTGGGCGCCACTGAAGCTTTCTTT.

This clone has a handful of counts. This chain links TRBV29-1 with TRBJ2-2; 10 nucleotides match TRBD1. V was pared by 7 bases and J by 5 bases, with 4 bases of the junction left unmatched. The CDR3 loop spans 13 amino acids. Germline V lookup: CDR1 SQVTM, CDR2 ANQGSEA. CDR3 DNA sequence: TGCAGCGGACAGGGGGCCTGGACCGGGGAGCTGTTTTTT. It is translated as CSGQGAWTGELFF.

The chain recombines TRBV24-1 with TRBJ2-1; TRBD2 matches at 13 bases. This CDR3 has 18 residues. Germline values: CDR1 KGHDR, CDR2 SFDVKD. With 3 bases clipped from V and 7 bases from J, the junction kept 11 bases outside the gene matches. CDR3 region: CATSDTGTSGTTGNEQFF. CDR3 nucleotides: TGTGCCACCAGTGATACTGGGACTAGCGGGACAACAGGGAATGAGCAGTTCTTC.

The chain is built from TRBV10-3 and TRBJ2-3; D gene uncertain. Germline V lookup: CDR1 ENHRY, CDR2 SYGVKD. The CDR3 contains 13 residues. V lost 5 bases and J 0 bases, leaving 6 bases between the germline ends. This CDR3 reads CAISPTSTDTQYF. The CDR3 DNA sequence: TGTGCCATCAGTCCCACTAGCACAGATACGCAGTATTTT.

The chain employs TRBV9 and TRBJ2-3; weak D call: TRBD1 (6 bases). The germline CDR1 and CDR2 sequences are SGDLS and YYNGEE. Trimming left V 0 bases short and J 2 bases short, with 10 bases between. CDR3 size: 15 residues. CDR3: CASSVGGQYTDTQYF. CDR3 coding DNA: TGTGCCAGCAGCGTAGGTGGACAGTACACAGATACGCAGTATTTT.

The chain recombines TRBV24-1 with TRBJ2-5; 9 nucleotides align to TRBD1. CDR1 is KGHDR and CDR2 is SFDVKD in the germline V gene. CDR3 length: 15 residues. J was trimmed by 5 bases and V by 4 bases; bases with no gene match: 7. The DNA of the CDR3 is TGTGCCACCAGTGACCCGGGACAGGGCACGGAGACCCAGTACTTC. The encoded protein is CATSDPGQGTETQYF.

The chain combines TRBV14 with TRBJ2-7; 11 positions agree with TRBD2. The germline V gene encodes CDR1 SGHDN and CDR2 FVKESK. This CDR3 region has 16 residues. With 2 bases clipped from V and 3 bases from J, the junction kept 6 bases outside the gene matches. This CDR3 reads CASSQTPGLAVYEQYF. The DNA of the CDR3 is TGTGCCAGCAGCCAAACCCCGGGACTAGCGGTCTACGAGCAGTACTTC.

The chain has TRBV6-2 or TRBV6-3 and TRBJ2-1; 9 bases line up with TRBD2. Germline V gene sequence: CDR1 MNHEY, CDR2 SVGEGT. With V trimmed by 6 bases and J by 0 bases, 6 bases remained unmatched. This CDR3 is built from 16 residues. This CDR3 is CASSLSGGRSYNEQFF. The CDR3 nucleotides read TGTGCCAGCAGCCTTAGCGGGGGCCGCTCCTACAATGAGCAGTTCTTC.

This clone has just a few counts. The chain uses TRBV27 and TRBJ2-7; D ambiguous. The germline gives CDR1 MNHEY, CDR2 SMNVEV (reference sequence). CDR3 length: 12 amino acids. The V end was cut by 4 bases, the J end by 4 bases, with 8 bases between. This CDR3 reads CASSSTSYEQYF. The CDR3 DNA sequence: TGTGCCAGCAGTTCGACTTCGTACGAGCAGTACTTC.

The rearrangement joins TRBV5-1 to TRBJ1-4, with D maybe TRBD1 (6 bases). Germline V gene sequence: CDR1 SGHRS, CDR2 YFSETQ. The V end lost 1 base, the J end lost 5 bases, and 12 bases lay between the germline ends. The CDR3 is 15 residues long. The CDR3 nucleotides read TGCGCCAGCAGCTTGTCGACAGGCTTCAATGAAAAACTGTTTTTT. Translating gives CASSLSTGFNEKLFF.

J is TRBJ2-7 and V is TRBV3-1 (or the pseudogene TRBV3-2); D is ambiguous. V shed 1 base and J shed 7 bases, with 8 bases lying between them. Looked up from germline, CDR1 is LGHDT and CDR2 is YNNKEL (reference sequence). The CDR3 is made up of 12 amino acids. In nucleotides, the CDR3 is TGTGCCAGCAGCCAAGTGGGCTTGGAGCAGTACTTC. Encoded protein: CASSQVGLEQYF.

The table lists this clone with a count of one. As DNA, the CDR3 is TGCGCCAGCAGTGCAAATACACCCTACGAGCAGTACTTC. Protein: CASSANTPYEQYF. The chain couples TRBV10-2 to TRBJ2-7; unclear D gene. The CDR3 totals 13 residues. The germline V gene has CDR1 WSHSY and CDR2 SAAADI. The ends were cut back, 4 bases at V and 2 bases at J, with 9 bases in the middle.

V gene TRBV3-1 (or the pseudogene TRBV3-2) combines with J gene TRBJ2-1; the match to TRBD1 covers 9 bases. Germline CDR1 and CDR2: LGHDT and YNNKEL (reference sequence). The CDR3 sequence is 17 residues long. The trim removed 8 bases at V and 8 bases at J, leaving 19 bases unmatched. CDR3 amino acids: CASGTTGGGILQYEQFF. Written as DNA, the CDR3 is TGTGCCAGCGGGACTACAGGGGGCGGAATCTTACAATATGAGCAGTTCTTC.

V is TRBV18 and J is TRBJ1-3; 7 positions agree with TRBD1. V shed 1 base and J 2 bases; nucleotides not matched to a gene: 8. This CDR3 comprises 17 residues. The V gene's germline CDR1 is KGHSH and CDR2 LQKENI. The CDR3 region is CASSPLPGQATGNTIYF. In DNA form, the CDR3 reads TGTGCCAGCTCACCACTCCCCGGACAGGCAACTGGAAACACCATATATTTT.

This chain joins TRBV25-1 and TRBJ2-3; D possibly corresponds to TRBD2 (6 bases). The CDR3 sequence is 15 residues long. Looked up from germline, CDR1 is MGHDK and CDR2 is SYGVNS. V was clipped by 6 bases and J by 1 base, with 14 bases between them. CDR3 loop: CASRGITGGTDTQYF. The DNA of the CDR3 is TGTGCCAGCAGGGGGATTACGGGGGGCACAGATACGCAGTATTTT.